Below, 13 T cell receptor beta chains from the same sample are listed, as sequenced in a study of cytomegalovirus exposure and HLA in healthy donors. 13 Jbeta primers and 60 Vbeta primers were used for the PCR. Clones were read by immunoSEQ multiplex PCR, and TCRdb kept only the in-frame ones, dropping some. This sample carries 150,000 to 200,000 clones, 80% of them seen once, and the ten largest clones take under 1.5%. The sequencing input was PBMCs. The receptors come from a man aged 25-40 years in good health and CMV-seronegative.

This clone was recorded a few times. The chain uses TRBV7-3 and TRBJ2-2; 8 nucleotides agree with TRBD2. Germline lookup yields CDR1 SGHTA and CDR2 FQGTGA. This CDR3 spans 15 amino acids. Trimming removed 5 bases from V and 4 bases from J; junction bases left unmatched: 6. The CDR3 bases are TGTGCCAGCAGCCGTCGGGGGGGGGCCACCGGGGAGCTGTTTTTT. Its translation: CASSRRGGATGELFF. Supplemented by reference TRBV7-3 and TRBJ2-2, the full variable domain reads GAGVSQTPSNKVTEKGKYVELRCDPISGHTALYWYRQSLGQGPEFLIYFQGTGAADDSGLPNDRFFAVRPEGSVSTLKIQRTERGDSAVYLCASSRRGGATGELFFGEGSRLTVL.

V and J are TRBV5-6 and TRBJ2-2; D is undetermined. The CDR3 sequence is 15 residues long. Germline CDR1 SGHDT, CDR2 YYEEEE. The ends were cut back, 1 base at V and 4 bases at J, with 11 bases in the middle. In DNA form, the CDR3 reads TGTGCCAGCAGCTTGTGGCCCGGCGGCACCGGGGAGCTGTTTTTT. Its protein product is CASSLWPGGTGELFF.

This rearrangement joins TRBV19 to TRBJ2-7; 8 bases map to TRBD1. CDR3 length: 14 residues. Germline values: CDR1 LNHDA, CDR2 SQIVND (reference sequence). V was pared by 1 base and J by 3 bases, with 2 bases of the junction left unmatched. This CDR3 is CASSIGGQDYEQYF. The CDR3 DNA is TGTGCCAGTAGTATAGGGGGACAGGACTACGAGCAGTACTTC.

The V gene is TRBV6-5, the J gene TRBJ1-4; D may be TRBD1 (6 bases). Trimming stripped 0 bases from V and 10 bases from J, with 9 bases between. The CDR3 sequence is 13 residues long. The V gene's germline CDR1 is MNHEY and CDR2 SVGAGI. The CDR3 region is CASSYSLTGKLFF. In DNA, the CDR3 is TGTGCCAGCAGTTACTCTCTGACAGGAAAACTGTTTTTT.

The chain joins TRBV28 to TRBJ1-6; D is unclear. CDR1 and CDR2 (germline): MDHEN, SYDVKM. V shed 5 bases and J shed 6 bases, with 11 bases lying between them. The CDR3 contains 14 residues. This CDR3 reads CASSRAGSNSPLHF. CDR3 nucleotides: TGTGCCAGCAGTCGCGCAGGCTCTAATTCACCCCTCCACTTT.

The CDR3 is CATQAHGGNEQFF. CDR3 nucleotide sequence: TGTGCCACCCAGGCCCACGGAGGGAATGAGCAGTTCTTC. This chain uses TRBV6-4 with TRBJ2-1; D is possibly TRBD2 (6 bases). Trimming removed 10 bases at V and 7 bases at J, with 17 bases between. CDR3 size: 13 residues. Germline CDR1 is MRHNA and CDR2 is SNTAGT.

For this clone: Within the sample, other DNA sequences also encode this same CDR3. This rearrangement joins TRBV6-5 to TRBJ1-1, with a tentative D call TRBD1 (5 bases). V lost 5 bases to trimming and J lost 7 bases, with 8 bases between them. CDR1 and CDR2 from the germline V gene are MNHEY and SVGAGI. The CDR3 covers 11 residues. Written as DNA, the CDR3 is TGTGCCAGCAGTCGAGACAGTGAAGCTTTCTTT. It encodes CASSRDSEAFF.

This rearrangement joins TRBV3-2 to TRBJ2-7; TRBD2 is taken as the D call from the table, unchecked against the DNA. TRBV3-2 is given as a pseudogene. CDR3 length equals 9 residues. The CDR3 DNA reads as TGTGCCACCCTCTGCGAGCAGTACTTC. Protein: CATLCEQYF.

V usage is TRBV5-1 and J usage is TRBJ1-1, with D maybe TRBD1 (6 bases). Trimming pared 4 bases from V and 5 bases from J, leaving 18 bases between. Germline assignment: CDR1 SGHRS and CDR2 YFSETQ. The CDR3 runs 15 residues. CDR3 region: CASSRGDNYETEAFF. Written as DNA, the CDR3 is TGCGCCAGCAGCCGTGGGGACAATTACGAAACTGAAGCTTTCTTT.

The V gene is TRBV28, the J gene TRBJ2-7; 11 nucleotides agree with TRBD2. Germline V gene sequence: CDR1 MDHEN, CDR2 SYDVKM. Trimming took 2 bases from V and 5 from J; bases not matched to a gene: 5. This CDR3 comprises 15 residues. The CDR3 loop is CASSLTSGRIHEQYF. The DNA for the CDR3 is TGTGCCAGCAGTTTAACTAGCGGGAGAATCCACGAGCAGTACTTC.

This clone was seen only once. CDR3 sequence reads: CASRQGARDEQYF. CDR3 sequence (DNA): TGTGCCAGTAGACAGGGGGCTAGGGACGAGCAGTACTTC. This chain connects TRBV6-5 to TRBJ2-7; 10 nucleotides line up with TRBD1. From germline, CDR1 is MNHEY and CDR2 SVGAGI. V was pared by 9 bases and J by 5 bases, with 7 bases of the junction left unmatched. The CDR3 runs 13 residues.

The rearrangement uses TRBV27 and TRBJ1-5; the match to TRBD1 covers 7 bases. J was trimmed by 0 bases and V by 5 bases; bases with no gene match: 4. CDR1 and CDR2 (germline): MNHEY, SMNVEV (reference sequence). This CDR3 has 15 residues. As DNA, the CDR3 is TGTGCCAGCAGTGTCTCAGGGGGTAGCAATCAGCCCCAGCATTTT. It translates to CASSVSGGSNQPQHF.

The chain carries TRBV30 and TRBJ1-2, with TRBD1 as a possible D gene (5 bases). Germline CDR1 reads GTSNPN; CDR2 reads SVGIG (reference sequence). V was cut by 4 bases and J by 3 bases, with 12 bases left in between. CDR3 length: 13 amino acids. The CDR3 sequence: CAWIPGRDYGYTF. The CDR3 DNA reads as TGTGCCTGGATACCGGGCAGGGACTATGGCTACACCTTC. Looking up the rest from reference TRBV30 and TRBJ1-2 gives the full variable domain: SQTIHQWPATLVQPVGSPLSLECTVEGTSNPNLYWYRQAAGRGLQLLFYSVGIGQISSEVPQNLSASRPQDRQFILSSKKLLLSDSGFYLCAWIPGRDYGYTFGSGTRLTVV.